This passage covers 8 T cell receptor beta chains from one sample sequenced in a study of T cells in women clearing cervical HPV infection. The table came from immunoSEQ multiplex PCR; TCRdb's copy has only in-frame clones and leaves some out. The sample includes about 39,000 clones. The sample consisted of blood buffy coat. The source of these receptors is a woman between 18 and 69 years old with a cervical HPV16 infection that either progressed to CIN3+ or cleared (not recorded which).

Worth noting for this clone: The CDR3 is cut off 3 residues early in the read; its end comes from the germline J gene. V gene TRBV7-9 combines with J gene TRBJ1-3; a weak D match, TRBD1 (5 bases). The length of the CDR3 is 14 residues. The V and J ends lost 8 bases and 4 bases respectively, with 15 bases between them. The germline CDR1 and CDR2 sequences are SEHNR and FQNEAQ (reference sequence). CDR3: CASHDGGFGNTIYF. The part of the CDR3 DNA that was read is TGTGCCAGCCATGACGGGGGTTTCGGAAACACC.

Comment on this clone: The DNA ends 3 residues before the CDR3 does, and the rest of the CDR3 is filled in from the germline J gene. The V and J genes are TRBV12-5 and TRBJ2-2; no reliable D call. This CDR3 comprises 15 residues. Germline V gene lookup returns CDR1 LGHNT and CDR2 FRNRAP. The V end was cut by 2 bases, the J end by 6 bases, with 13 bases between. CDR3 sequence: CASGLNPQSSGELFF. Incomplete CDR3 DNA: TGTGCTAGTGGTTTGAATCCGCAGTCGTCCGGGGAG. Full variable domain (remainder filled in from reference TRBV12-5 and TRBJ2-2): DARVTQTPRHKVTEMGQEVTMRCQPILGHNTVFWYRQTMMQGLELLAYFRNRAPLDDSGMPKDRFSAEMPDATLATLKIQPSEPRDSAVYFCASGLNPQSSGELFFGEGSRLTVL.

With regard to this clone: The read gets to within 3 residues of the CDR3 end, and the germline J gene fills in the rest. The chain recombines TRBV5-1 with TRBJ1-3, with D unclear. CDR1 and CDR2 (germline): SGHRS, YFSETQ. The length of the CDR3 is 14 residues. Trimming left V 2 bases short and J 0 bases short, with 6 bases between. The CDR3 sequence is CASSLQSSGNTIYF. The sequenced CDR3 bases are TGCGCCAGCAGCTTACAGAGCTCTGGAAACACC.

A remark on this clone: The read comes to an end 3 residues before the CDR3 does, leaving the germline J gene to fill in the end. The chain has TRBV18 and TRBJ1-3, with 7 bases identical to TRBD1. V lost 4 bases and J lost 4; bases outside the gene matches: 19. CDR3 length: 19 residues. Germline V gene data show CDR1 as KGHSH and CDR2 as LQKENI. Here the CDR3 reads CASSQRDRGLFFEGNTIYF. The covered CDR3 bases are TGTGCCAGCTCACAACGGGACAGAGGATTATTTTTTGAGGGAAACACC.

CDR3 DNA (partial): TGTGCCAGCAGCCAAGATCTGGGCGGGAGATACGAG. Amino acid sequence: CASSQDLGGRYE. The CDR3 as a whole reads CASSQDLGGRYEQYF. The chain couples TRBV4-2 to TRBJ2-7, with TRBD2 identical over 7 bases. From the germline J gene comes the end of the CDR3, since the read stops 3 residues before it. The CDR3 has 15 residues. Germline values: CDR1 LGHNA, CDR2 YNFKEQ. V lost 0 bases, J lost 4 bases, and 6 bases stayed unmatched.

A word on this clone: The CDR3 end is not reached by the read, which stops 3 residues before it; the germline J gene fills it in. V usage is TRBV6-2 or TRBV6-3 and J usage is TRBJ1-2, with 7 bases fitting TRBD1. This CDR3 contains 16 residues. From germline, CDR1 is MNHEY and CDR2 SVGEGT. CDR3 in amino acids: CASSRTPPDRIMGYTF. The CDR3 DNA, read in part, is TGTGCCAGCAGTCGTACACCCCCGGACAGGATCATGGGC.

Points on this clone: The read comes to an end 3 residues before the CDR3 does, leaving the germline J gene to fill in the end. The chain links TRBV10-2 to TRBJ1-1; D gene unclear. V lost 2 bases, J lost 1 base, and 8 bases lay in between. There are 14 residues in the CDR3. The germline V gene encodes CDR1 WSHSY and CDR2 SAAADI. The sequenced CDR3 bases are TGCGCCAGCAGTGAGATCCGCGGGAACACTGAA. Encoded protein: CASSEIRGNTE. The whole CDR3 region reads CASSEIRGNTEAFF.

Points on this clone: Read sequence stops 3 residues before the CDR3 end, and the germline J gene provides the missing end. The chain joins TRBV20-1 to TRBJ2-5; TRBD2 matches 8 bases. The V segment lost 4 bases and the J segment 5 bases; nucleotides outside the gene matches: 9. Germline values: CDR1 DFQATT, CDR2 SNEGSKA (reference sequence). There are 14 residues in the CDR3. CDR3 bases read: TGCAGTGCTACAGGACTAGCAGGTCGGGAGACC. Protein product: CSATGLAGRET. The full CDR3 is CSATGLAGRETQYF.